Included here is one T cell receptor (beta chain) sequence, with context. Which antigen it targets is not known. One base away there is no much larger clone; base qualities are not given. This record belongs to a study of beta chain features in type 1 diabetes (dated by TCRdb to the late 2010s). As for the study more broadly: Mean age, gender distribution, total cell number and subset yield did not differ between patients and healthy donors. The study compared TCRB repertoires of sorted circulating CD4+ T cell subsets between recently diagnosed type 1 diabetes patients and matched healthy donors. Regulatory and stem cell-like memory subsets were obtained from only 8 patients and about 8 healthy donors, while naive and central memory subsets were obtained from all 28 donors. A total of roughly 100 million sorted cells were examined across all samples, and the number of cells per subset was strongly correlated with RNA yield.

The entire amount of isolated RNA was reverse transcribed using the High Capacity cDNA Reverse Transcription Kit, so the sequenced TCRB transcripts were expressed ones. Deep immunoSEQ sequencing was performed on naive, central memory and regulatory T cell samples, with an average of about 3.6 million total reads per sample. After sorted cells were lysed in RLT buffer, RNA was extracted with DNase-treated RNeasy Micro or Mini kits, with the choice depending on cell number. To prevent cross-contamination, every cell subset was processed on its own, while patient and healthy donor samples were processed together. The immunoSEQ multiplex PCR was used to amplify TCRB sequences from cDNA, generating 87-bp fragments that spanned the CDR3 region. Amplicons were sequenced on the Illumina HiSeq platform. Processing in the source paper ran as follows. Synthetic template baselines were used to correct PCR bias computationally, reads within Hamming distance 2 were collapsed together, and singletons that could not be merged were discarded. Reads were aligned to IMGT to assign V, D and J genes, CDR3 length, and insertions or deletions at six rearrangement sites. Within each subset, clonotype counts were normalized to the number of sorted cells before true diversity and Gini coefficients were calculated with the tcR R package. Repertoire sharing was quantified using the overlap coefficient calculated on TCRB nucleotide sequences. Out-of-frame TCRB sequences from naive cells were analyzed as a proxy for the pre-selection repertoire. The immuneACCESS repertoire file appears here via TCRdb, limited to in-frame rearrangements. These files lack a portion of the clones; in checked studies, under half of the deficit traces to unresolved V genes, and the cause of the others is not known. V, J and clone size were drawn from that table, and D and trimming were deduced from the DNA. Counted in this sample were about 140,000 clones; less than 11% of them appeared once. The ten largest clones add up to 1.3% of the sample.

A single peripheral blood draw of about 120 mL on average was collected from each donor into heparinised tubes. A BD FACSAria II and a panel including CD45RO, CCR7, CD25, CD127, CD95 and CD27 were used to sort naive, central memory, regulatory and stem cell-like memory CD4+ T cells. All sorted populations exceeded 98% purity. PBMCs were separated immediately by Lymphoprep density gradient centrifugation and were stained directly, without being cultured. So that batch effects would be minimized, each experiment stained and sorted samples in pairs, pairing one healthy donor with one patient. Broader findings and caveats from the paper: PCR may preferentially amplify shorter templates, but because patient and control samples were amplified and corrected together, any resulting skew would affect both groups equally. Naive, central memory and regulatory TCRB repertoires appeared to be more similar among patients than among healthy donors. HLA sub-analyses involved small numbers of individuals, so any influence of HLA type on TCRB rearrangement remained unresolved. At VDJ recombination sites, patients with type 1 diabetes made fewer insertions and deleted more nucleotides, a pattern implying thymic rearrangement abnormalities. Because cDNA rather than genomic DNA was sequenced, highly expressing activated cells could have been over-represented, although no difference in activation and CD3 levels was found between groups. A moderate but significant shortening of TCRB CDR3 length was observed in type 1 diabetes patients in all four CD4+ subsets.

Trimming takes 5 bases from V and 0 bases from J, and the germline ends sit 6 bases apart. CDR3 length: 13 amino acids, cysteine to phenylalanine. Only the CDR3 part of the read is kept: 39 bases, read in frame from the first base. CDR1 SEHNR and CDR2 FQNEAQ are derived from the germline V gene (reference sequence). The specimen sequenced was naive CD4+ T cells from blood. The meaning of the sample's cell subset or site label: true naive CD4+ T cells. The sequence is built from TRBV7-9 and TRBJ2-3; the D gene is unclear. The TCR originated in a man younger than 35 in good health. The CDR3 corresponds to CASSVASTDTQYF. The DNA sequence is as follows: TGTGCCAGCAGCGTGGCTAGCACAGATACGCAGTATTTT.